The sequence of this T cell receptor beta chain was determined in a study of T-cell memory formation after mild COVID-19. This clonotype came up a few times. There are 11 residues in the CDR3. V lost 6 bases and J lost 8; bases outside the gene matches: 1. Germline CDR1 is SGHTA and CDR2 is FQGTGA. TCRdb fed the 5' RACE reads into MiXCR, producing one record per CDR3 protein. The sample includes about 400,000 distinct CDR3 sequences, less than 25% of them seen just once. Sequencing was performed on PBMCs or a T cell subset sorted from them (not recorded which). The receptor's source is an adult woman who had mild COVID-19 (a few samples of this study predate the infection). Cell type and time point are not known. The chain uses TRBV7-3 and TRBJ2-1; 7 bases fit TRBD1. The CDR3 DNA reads TGTGCCAGCAGTACAGGGGATGAGCAGTTCTTC. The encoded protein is CASSTGDEQFF.